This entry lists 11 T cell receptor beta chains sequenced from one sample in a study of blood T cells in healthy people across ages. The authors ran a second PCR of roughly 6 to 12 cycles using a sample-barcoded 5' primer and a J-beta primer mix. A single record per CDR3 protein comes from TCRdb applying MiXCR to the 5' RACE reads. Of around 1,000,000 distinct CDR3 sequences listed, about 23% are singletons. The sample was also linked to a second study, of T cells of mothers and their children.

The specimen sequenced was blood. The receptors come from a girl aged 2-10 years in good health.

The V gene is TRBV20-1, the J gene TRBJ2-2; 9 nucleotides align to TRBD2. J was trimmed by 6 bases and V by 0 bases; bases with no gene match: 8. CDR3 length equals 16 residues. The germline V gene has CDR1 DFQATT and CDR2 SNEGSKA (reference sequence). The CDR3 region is CSARDLIAGESGELFF. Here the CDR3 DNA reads TGCAGTGCTAGAGATCTGATAGCGGGAGAGTCCGGGGAGCTGTTTTTT.

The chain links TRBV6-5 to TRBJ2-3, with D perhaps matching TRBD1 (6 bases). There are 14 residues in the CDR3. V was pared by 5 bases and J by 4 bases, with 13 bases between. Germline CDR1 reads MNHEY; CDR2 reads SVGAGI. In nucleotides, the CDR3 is TGTGCCAGCAGTGACCCGAACAGGGCAGATACGCAGTATTTT. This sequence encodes CASSDPNRADTQYF.

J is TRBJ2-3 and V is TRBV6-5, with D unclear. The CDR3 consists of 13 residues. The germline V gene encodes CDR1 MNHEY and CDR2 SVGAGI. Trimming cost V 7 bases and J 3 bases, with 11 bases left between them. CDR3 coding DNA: TGTGCCAGCACCGGGCCCTCTACAGATACGCAGTATTTT. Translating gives CASTGPSTDTQYF.

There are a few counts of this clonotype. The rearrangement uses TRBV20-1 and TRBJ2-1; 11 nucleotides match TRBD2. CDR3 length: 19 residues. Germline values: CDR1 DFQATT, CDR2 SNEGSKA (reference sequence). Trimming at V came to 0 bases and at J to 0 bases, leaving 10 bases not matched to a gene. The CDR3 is CSARDRASGRQSSYNEQFF. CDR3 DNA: TGCAGTGCTAGAGATAGAGCTAGCGGGAGGCAGAGCTCCTACAATGAGCAGTTCTTC.

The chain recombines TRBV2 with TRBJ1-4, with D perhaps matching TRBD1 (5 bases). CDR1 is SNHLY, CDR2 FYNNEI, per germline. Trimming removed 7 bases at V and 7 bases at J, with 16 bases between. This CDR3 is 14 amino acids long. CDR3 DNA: TGTGCCAGCAAAATGGGGGGGAGTGGTGAAAAACTGTTTTTT. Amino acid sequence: CASKMGGSGEKLFF.

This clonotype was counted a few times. This chain's CDR3 is CASSFQVSGANVLTF. CDR3 coding DNA: TGTGCCAGCAGCTTCCAAGTATCTGGGGCCAACGTCCTGACTTTC. V gene TRBV7-2 combines with J gene TRBJ2-6; D remains ambiguous. Germline assignment: CDR1 SGHTA and CDR2 FQGNSA. The CDR3 totals 15 residues. V was cut by 3 bases and J by 1 base, with 7 bases left in between.

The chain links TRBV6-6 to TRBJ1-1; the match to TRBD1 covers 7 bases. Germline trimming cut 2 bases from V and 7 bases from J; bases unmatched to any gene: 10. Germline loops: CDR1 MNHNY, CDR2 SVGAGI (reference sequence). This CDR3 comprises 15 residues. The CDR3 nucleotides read TGTGCCAGCAGTTACCCCAGGGACAGCCAGTTTGAAGCTTTCTTT. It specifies CASSYPRDSQFEAFF.

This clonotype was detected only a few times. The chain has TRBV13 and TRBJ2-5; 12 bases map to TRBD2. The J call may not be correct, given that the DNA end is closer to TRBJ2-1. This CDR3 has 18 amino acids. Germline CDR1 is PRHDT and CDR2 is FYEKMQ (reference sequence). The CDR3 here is CASSLWTSGARGYNEQFF. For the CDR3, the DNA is TGTGCCAGCAGTTTGTGGACTAGCGGGGCGCGGGGGTACAATGAGCAGTTCTTC.

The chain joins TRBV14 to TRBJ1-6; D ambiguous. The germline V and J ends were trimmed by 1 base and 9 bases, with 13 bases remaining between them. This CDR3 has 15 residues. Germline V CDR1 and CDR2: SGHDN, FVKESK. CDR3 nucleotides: TGTGCCAGCAGCCAAGTAGACACGCTGAGTTCACCCCTCCACTTT. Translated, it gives CASSQVDTLSSPLHF.

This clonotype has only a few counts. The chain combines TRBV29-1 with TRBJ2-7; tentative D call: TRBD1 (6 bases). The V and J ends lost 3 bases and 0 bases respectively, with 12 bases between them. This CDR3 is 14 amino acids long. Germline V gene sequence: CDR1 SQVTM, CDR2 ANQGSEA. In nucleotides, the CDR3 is TGCAGCGTTGAGGGGGCTTGCGGCTCCTACGAGCAGTACTTC. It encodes CSVEGACGSYEQYF.

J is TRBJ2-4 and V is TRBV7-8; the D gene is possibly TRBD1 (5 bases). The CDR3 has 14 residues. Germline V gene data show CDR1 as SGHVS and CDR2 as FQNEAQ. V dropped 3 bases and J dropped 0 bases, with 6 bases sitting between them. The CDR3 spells CASSFRGAKNIQYF. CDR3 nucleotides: TGTGCCAGCAGCTTTAGGGGAGCCAAAAACATTCAGTACTTC.